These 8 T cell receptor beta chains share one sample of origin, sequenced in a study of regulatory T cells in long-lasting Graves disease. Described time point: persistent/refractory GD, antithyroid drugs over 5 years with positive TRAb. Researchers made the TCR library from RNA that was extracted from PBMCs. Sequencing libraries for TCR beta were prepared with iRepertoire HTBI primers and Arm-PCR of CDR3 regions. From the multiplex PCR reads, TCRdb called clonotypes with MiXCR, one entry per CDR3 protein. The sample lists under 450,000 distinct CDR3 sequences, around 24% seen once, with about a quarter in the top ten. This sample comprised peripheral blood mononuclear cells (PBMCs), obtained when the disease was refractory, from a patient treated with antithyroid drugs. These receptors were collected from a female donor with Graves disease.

CDR3 DNA sequence: TGCGCCAGCAGCACCCGACAGGGGACGAACACTGAAGCTTTCTTT. This codes for CASSTRQGTNTEAFF. The chain combines TRBV5-1 with TRBJ1-1, with 8 bases aligning to TRBD1. The CDR3 contains 15 residues. V lost 4 bases, J lost 1 base, and 6 bases stayed unmatched. The germline CDR1 and CDR2 sequences are SGHRS and YFSETQ.

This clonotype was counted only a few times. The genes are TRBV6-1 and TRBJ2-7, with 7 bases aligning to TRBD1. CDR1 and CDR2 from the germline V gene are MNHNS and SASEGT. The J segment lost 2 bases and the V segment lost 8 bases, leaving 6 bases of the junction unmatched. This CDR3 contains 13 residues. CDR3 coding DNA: TGTGCCAGCGTTGACAGGGTGCCCTACGAGCAGTACTTC. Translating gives CASVDRVPYEQYF.

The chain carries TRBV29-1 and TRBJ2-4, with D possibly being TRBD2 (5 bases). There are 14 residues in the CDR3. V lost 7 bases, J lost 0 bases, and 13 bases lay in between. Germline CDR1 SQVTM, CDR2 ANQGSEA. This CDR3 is CSETREGAKNIQYF. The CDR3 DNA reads TGCAGCGAAACCCGAGAGGGAGCCAAAAACATTCAGTACTTC.

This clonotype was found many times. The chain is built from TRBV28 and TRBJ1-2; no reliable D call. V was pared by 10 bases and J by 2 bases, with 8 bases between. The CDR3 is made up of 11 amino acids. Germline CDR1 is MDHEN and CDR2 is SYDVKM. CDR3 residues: CATAGNYGYTF. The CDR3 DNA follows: TGTGCCACCGCAGGAAACTATGGCTACACCTTC.

CDR3 bases: TGTGCCAGCAGCTTAGTAGAGAGCACTGAAGCTTTCTTT. The encoded protein is CASSLVESTEAFF. The chain links TRBV7-2 to TRBJ1-1; D gene uncertain. The germline V and J ends were trimmed by 1 base and 4 bases, with 7 bases remaining between them. There are 13 residues in the CDR3. Germline values: CDR1 SGHTA, CDR2 FQGNSA.

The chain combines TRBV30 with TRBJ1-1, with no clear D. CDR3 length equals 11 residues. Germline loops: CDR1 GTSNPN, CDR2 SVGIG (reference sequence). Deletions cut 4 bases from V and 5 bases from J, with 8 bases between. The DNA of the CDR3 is TGTGCCTGGATGCGGACTACTGAAGCTTTCTTT. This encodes CAWMRTTEAFF.

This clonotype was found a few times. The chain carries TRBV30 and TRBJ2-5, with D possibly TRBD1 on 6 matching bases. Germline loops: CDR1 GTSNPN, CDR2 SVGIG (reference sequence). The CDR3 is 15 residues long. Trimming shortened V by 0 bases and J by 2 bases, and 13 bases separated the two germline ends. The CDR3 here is CAWSVGQTLQETQYF. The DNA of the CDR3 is TGTGCCTGGAGTGTAGGACAGACGTTACAAGAGACCCAGTACTTC.

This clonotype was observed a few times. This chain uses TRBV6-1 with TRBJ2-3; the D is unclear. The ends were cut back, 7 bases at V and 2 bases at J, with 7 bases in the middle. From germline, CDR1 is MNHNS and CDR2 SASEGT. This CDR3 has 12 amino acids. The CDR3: CASTPPTDTQYF. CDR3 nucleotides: TGTGCCAGCACCCCCCCCACAGATACGCAGTATTTT.